This TCR beta chain is drawn from a study of control samples from healthy donors and cancer patients (dated by TCRdb to 2020 to 2022). Remarks on this clone: Its antigen remains unidentified. Base quality data are lacking; no much larger clone is found one base away.

Library generation was performed with the immunoSEQ multiplex PCR assay. TCRdb limited this immuneACCESS table to in-frame rearrangements with V and J called. A share of clones is missing; checked studies link under half to unresolved V genes, and the rest is unexplained. In this sample the table shows over 100,000 clones, more than 85% of which occur a single time. 17% of the sample is taken by the ten largest. The V end gives up 4 bases and the J end 1 base, leaving 4 bases in the junction not matched to a gene. The CDR3 has 16 amino acids, counting the end cysteine and phenylalanine. Kept here is only the CDR3 DNA, which spans 48 bases and is read in frame from base 1. In the germline V gene, CDR1 corresponds to SGHNT and CDR2 to YENEEA.

The chain links TRBV11-3 with TRBJ2-3; 11 bases in the middle match TRBD2. Source material: blood. The origin of this receptor is a woman aged 45-65 years in good health. In nucleotides, the sequence is TGTGCCAGCAGCTCGCTAGCGGGGGGCCGCACAGATACGCAGTATTTT. Its protein product is CASSSLAGGRTDTQYF.